This T cell receptor (beta chain) was retrieved from a study of blood T cell repertoires in COVID-19. In the study overall: Acute and convalescent COVID-19 samples came from the United States, Italy and Spain. In each case, the material was cDNA or gDNA derived from T cells, B-cell-depleted T cells, or PBMCs.

Only in-frame clones appear in the TCRdb table, and some are missing; sequencing was by immunoSEQ multiplex PCR. The repertoire has about 380,000 clones, around 85% of them found once; the top ten carry roughly 3.7%. The CDR3 contains 14 residues. Germline CDR1 and CDR2: SGHAT and FQNNGV. J was trimmed by 5 bases and V by 5 bases; bases with no gene match: 8. The sequence came from a young woman with acute or convalescent COVID-19. Source material: peripheral blood. This chain joins TRBV11-2 and TRBJ2-7, with 8 bases matching TRBD1. The CDR3 sequence is CASSRDRGRDEQYF. CDR3 bases: TGTGCCAGCAGCCGAGACAGGGGACGGGACGAGCAGTACTTC.